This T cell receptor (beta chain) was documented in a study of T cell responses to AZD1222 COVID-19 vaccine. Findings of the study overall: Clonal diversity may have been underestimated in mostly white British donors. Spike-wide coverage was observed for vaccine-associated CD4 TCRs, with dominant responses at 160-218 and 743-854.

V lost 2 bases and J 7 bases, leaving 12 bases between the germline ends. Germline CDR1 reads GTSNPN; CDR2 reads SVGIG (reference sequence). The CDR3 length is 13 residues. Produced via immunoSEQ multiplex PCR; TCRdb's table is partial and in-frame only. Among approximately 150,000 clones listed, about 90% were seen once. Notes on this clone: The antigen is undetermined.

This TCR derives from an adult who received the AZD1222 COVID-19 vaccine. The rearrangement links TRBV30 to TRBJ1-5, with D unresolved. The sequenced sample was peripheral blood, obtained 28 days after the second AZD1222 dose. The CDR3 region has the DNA TGTGCCTGGAGTTTTCCGCACAGCCAGCCCCAGCATTTT. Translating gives CAWSFPHSQPQHF.